This TCR beta chain comes out of a study of T cells after yellow fever vaccination. Study-level findings and limits: CD4 and CD8 compartments shared a small share of clonotypes, likely from convergent recombination.

The 5'RACE template-switching step produced TCR cDNA and added a universal primer site and UMIs. TCRdb re-called the 5' RACE reads through MiXCR, storing one row per CDR3 protein. In the table there are under 550,000 distinct CDR3 sequences, roughly a fifth of which are singletons. This clonotype was seen a few times. Antigen specificity is unknown. The CDR3 is made up of 15 amino acids. V was shortened by 5 bases and J by 4 bases, with 12 bases between the two germline ends. Germline values: CDR1 SEHNR, CDR2 FQNEAQ (reference sequence). The receptor was derived from a man aged 18 to 35 who received the YFV17D yellow fever vaccine. The V call is TRBV7-9, the J call TRBJ2-6; D not certain. The sequencing used PBMCs, collected 21 days after the first yellow fever vaccination. The CDR3 sequence: CASSPVRAGANVLTF. CDR3 bases: TGTGCCAGCAGCCCAGTTAGGGCAGGGGCCAACGTCCTGACTTTC.